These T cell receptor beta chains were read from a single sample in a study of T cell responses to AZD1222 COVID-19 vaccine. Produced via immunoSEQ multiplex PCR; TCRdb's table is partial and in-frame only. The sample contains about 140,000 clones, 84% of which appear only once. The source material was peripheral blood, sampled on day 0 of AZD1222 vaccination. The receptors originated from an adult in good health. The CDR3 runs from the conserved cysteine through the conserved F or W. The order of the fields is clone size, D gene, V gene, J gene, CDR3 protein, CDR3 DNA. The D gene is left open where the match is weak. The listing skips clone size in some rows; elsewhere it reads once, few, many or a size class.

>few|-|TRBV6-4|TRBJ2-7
CASSDRGGDEQYF
TGTGCCAGCAGTGACCGTGGGGGAGACGAGCAGTACTTC
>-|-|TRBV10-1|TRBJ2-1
CASSYSVGTNEQFF
TGCGCCAGCTCGTACAGCGTGGGAACAAATGAGCAGTTCTTC
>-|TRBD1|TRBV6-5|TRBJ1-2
CASSWTGYGRGYTF
TGTGCCAGCAGTTGGACAGGGTACGGGAGGGGCTACACCTTC
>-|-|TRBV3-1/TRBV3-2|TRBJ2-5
CASSSLLALKGETQYF
TGTGCCAGCAGCTCTCTACTAGCCCTAAAGGGAGAGACCCAGTACTTC
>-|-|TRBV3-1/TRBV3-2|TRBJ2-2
CASSQRQLGELFF
TGTGCCAGCAGCCAAAGGCAGCTCGGGGAGCTGTTTTTT
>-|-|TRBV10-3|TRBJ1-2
CAISELLEIYTF
TGTGCCATCAGTGAGTTACTCGAGATCTACACCTTC
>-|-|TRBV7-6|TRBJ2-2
CASSPTGTPITGELFF
TGTGCCAGCAGCCCAACCGGGACTCCTATCACCGGGGAGCTGTTTTTT
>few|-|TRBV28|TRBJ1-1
CASSILRTANTEAFF
TGTGCCAGCAGCATCCTTCGGACAGCGAACACTGAAGCTTTCTTT
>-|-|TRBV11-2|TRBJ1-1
CASSLDIGITEAFF
TGTGCCAGCAGCTTAGATATAGGGATCACTGAAGCTTTCTTT
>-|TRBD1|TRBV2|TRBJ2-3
CASREDRERTDTQYF
TGTGCCAGCAGGGAGGACAGGGAGCGTACAGATACGCAGTATTTT
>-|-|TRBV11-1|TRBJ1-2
CASSLGRQNNYGYTF
TGTGCCAGCAGCTTAGGGCGACAGAATAACTATGGCTACACCTTC
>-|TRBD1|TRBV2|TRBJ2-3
CASSDLGTGQGGVADTQYF
TGTGCCAGCAGTGACTTGGGCACGGGACAGGGAGGAGTGGCAGATACGCAGTATTTT
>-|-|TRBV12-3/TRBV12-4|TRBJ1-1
CASSLSGPTEAFF
TGTGCCAGCAGTTTATCTGGTCCCACTGAAGCTTTCTTT
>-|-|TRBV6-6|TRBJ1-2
CASEGGYGYTF
TGTGCCAGCGAGGGAGGCTATGGCTACACCTTC
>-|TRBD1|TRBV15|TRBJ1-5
CATSGLPDRGHNQPQHF
TGTGCCACCAGCGGACTCCCGGACAGGGGGCACAATCAGCCCCAGCATTTT
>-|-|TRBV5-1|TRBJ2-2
CASSEPTGELFF
TGCGCCAGCAGTGAACCCACCGGGGAGCTGTTTTTT